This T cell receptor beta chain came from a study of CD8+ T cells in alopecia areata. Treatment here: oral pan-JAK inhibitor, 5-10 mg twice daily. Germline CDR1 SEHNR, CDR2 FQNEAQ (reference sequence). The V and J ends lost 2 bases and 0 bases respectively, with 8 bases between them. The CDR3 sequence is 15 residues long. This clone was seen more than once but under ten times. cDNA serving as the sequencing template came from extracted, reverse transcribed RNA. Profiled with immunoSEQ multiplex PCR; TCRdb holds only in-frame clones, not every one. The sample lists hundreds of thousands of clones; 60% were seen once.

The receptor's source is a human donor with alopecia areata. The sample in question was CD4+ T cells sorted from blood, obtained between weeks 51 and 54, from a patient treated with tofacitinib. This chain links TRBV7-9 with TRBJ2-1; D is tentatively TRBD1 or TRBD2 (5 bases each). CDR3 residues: CASSLKGSSYNEQFF. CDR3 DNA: TGTGCCAGCAGCTTAAAGGGGAGCTCCTACAATGAGCAGTTCTTC.